This section outlines one TCR beta chain sequence together with its context. Its antigen remains unidentified. The sample is drawn from a study of radiotherapy plus CTLA-4 blockade in lung cancer. Sequenced by immunoSEQ multiplex PCR; TCRdb stores in-frame clones only, minus some. The sample shows about 97,000 clones, 65% to 80% of them seen only once. Study-wide points: Tumor-derived TCR clones expanded in blood after radiotherapy plus ipilimumab.

The material sequenced was peripheral blood, taken from a patient treated with radiotherapy plus ipilimumab. The sequence derives from a human donor with non-small cell lung cancer who had a partial response to radiotherapy plus ipilimumab. Some clones in this sample may be carry-over from other donors' samples.

The CDR3 bases are TGCGCCAGCAGCTTGGGGGACAGGGACCAGCAGTACTTC. Residues: CASSLGDRDQQYF. This chain uses TRBV5-1 with TRBJ2-7; the match to TRBD1 covers 9 bases. The germline gives CDR1 SGHRS, CDR2 YFSETQ. J gave up 8 bases and V 0 bases, and 3 bases lay outside the gene matches. The length of the CDR3 is 13 residues.